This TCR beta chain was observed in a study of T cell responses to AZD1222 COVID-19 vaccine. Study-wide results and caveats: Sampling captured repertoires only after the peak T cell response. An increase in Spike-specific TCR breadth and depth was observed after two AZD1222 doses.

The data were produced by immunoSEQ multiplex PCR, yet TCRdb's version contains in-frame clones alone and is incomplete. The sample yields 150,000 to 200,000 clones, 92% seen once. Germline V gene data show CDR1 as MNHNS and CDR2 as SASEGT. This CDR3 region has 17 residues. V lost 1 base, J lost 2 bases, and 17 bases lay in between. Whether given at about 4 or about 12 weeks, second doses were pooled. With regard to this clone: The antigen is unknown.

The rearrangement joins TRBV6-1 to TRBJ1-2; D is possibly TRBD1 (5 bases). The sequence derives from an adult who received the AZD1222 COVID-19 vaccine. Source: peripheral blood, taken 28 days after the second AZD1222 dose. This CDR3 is CASSEDLWGGLNYGYTF. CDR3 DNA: TGTGCCAGCAGTGAAGACCTCTGGGGCGGGCTCAACTATGGCTACACCTTC.